The 26 T cell receptor beta chains reported below all come from one sample, sequenced in a study of blood T cell repertoires in COVID-19. Clones were read by immunoSEQ multiplex PCR, and TCRdb kept only the in-frame ones, dropping some. The data show over 85,000 clones, roughly 87% seen once. Sequencing used peripheral blood. These receptors were collected from a human donor in a cohort sampled during active COVID-19.

CDR3 sequence reads: CASSLRDRGYGYTF. CDR3 nucleotides: TGTGCCAGTAGTCTTAGGGACAGAGGCTATGGCTACACCTTC. This chain links TRBV19 with TRBJ1-2; 7 bases fit TRBD1. The CDR3 is 14 amino acids. Germline CDR1 LNHDA, CDR2 SQIVND (reference sequence). The V segment lost 5 bases and the J segment 4 bases; nucleotides outside the gene matches: 7.

The chain recombines TRBV5-1 with TRBJ1-3, with a tentative D call TRBD1 (6 bases). The CDR3 totals 17 residues. Trimming removed 0 bases at V and 0 bases at J, with 13 bases between. Germline values: CDR1 SGHRS, CDR2 YFSETQ. CDR3 residues: CASSLGGYRASGNTIYF. As DNA, the CDR3 is TGCGCCAGCAGCTTGGGGGGATACAGGGCCTCTGGAAACACCATATATTTT.

The chain has TRBV6-1 and TRBJ1-5; unclear D gene. V shed 1 base and J shed 3 bases, with 7 bases lying between them. CDR3 size: 14 residues. The germline CDR1 and CDR2 sequences are MNHNS and SASEGT. This CDR3 is CASSEVTSNQPQHF. For the CDR3, the DNA is TGTGCCAGCAGTGAAGTGACTTCCAATCAGCCCCAGCATTTT.

CDR3: CASSFAGLGSTDTQYF. The CDR3 DNA sequence: TGTGCCAGCAGCTTTGCGGGCCTGGGGAGCACAGATACGCAGTATTTT. This chain links TRBV5-4 with TRBJ2-3; D possibly corresponds to TRBD2 (5 bases). V was trimmed by 2 bases and J by 0 bases, leaving 13 bases between them. The CDR3 has 16 residues. Per germline, CDR1 SGHNT and CDR2 YYREEE (reference sequence).

The chain is built from TRBV10-1 and TRBJ2-2; TRBD1 matches 7 bases. The CDR3 has 16 residues. Unmatched junction bases numbered 10, after V lost 5 bases and J lost 4 bases. The V gene's germline CDR1 is WNHNN and CDR2 SYGVQD (reference sequence). The CDR3 protein is CASSTSTGFGTGELFF. The CDR3 DNA is TGCGCCAGCAGTACCTCGACAGGGTTCGGCACCGGGGAGCTGTTTTTT.

This sequence joins TRBV9 and TRBJ2-7, with D perhaps TRBD1 (6 bases). From germline, CDR1 is SGDLS and CDR2 YYNGEE. The V and J ends lost 0 bases and 3 bases respectively, with 13 bases between them. The CDR3 is 15 residues long. DNA for the CDR3: TGTGCCAGCAGCGTAGATGAGGGACACTACTACGAGCAGTACTTC. Translation gives CASSVDEGHYYEQYF.

The V gene is TRBV28, the J gene TRBJ2-1; perhaps TRBD2 as D (7 bases). V gave up 5 bases and J gave up 0 bases, with 14 bases separating them. This CDR3 region has 16 residues. The germline CDR1 and CDR2 sequences are MDHEN and SYDVKM. The CDR3 reads CASSVRGGTSYNEQFF. CDR3 DNA: TGTGCCAGCAGTGTCAGGGGAGGGACCTCCTACAATGAGCAGTTCTTC.

This chain links TRBV11-3 with TRBJ1-1; unclear D gene. Trimming removed 0 bases from V and 4 bases from J, with 15 bases in between. CDR3 length equals 16 residues. CDR1 SGHNT and CDR2 YENEEA come from the germline V gene. For the CDR3, the DNA is TGTGCCAGCAGCTTAGATGTAGGTCAGGTCGGCACTGAAGCTTTCTTT. Translated: CASSLDVGQVGTEAFF.

The rearrangement uses TRBV7-6 and TRBJ2-7, with D unclear. The CDR3 is made up of 13 amino acids. Per the germline V gene, CDR1 is SGHVS and CDR2 is FNYEAQ. V lost 2 bases and J lost 7, with 12 bases in between. DNA for the CDR3: TGTGCCAGCAGCTTAAGTACCTCACGGGAGCAGTACTTC. As protein: CASSLSTSREQYF. The whole variable domain, filled in from reference TRBV7-6 and TRBJ2-7, reads GAGVSQSPRYKVTKRGQDVALRCDPISGHVSLYWYRQALGQGPEFLTYFNYEAQQDKSGLPNDRFSAERPEGSISTLTIQRTEQRDSAMYRCASSLSTSREQYFGPGTRLTVT.

V usage is TRBV5-1 and J usage is TRBJ1-2; 9 positions match TRBD1. The V gene's germline CDR1 is SGHRS and CDR2 YFSETQ. V dropped 4 bases and J dropped 2; count of bases not matched to a gene: 3. The CDR3 has 14 residues. The CDR3 nucleotides are TGCGCCAGCAGCAAGGGACAGGGAAACTATGGCTACACCTTC. Protein: CASSKGQGNYGYTF.

The chain joins TRBV15 to TRBJ2-7; 13 nucleotides match TRBD2. The CDR3 has 17 amino acids. Trimming took 4 bases from V and 2 from J; bases not matched to a gene: 8. The germline V gene encodes CDR1 LNHNV and CDR2 YYDKDF (reference sequence). The DNA for the CDR3 is TGTGCCACCAGCACGGGACTAGCGGGACGGTATCCCTACGAGCAGTACTTC. Translated: CATSTGLAGRYPYEQYF.

CDR3 protein: CASRPLGQSYSPLHF. In DNA form, the CDR3 reads TGTGCCAGCAGACCCCTTGGACAGAGCTATTCACCCCTCCACTTT. The gene calls are TRBV27 and TRBJ1-6, with D tentatively TRBD1 (6 bases). The germline CDR1 and CDR2 sequences are MNHEY and SMNVEV (reference sequence). This CDR3 is 15 amino acids long. V lost 6 bases, J lost 8 bases, and 17 bases lay in between.

The chain has TRBV2 and TRBJ1-2, with a tentative D call TRBD1 (5 bases). V was shortened by 5 bases and J by 2 bases, with 9 bases between the two germline ends. This CDR3 has 13 amino acids. The V gene's germline CDR1 is SNHLY and CDR2 FYNNEI. The CDR3, as DNA: TGTGCCAGCAGTCAGCAGGGCAACTATGGCTACACCTTC. It yields the protein CASSQQGNYGYTF.

This chain connects TRBV20-1 to TRBJ2-1; 8 bases align to TRBD1. The length of the CDR3 is 10 residues. Germline assignment: CDR1 DFQATT and CDR2 SNEGSKA (reference sequence). V shed 4 bases, J shed 14 bases, and the junction held 4 bases outside the gene matches. The CDR3 here is CSANKQGEFF. The CDR3 nucleotides read TGCAGTGCTAACAAACAGGGGGAGTTCTTC.

The rearrangement links TRBV6-5 to TRBJ2-2; 12 bases line up with TRBD2. Trimming at V came to 5 bases and at J to 6 bases, leaving 4 bases not matched to a gene. CDR1 and CDR2 (germline): MNHEY, SVGAGI. This CDR3 has 15 residues. This chain's CDR3 is CASSLAGGLAGELFF. CDR3 coding DNA: TGTGCCAGCAGTCTAGCGGGAGGGTTGGCCGGGGAGCTGTTTTTT.

The chain joins TRBV6-5 to TRBJ2-7; D gene uncertain. Trimming left V 0 bases short and J 4 bases short, with 10 bases between. CDR1 MNHEY and CDR2 SVGAGI come from the germline V gene. The CDR3 sequence is 14 residues long. The CDR3 loop is CASSYSLGLYEQYF. Here the CDR3 DNA reads TGTGCCAGCAGTTACTCGTTGGGCCTGTACGAGCAGTACTTC.

In its sample, this clone was seen a few times. The J gene is TRBJ2-7, the V gene TRBV6-5, with 7 bases fitting TRBD1. This CDR3 is built from 15 residues. The V segment lost 6 bases and the J segment 3 bases; nucleotides outside the gene matches: 11. Germline CDR1 reads MNHEY; CDR2 reads SVGAGI. This CDR3 reads CASSPYQGQFYEQYF. CDR3 DNA: TGTGCCAGCAGCCCCTACCAGGGACAGTTCTACGAGCAGTACTTC.

This clone has only a few counts. The CDR3 DNA reads TGTGCCACCAGCAAAGGCGGGACTAGCGGTACCGGGGAGCTGTTTTTT. It specifies CATSKGGTSGTGELFF. J is TRBJ2-2 and V is TRBV15, with 11 bases aligning to TRBD2. V gave up 4 bases and J gave up 5 bases; unmatched junction bases: 6. The CDR3 runs to 16 residues. Germline lookup yields CDR1 LNHNV and CDR2 YYDKDF (reference sequence).

J is TRBJ1-4 and V is TRBV5-3; D might be TRBD1 (5 bases). TRBV5-3 is an ORF; its function is uncertain. Trimming removed 5 bases from V and 7 bases from J, with 18 bases in between. The CDR3 is 15 residues long. The CDR3 loop reads CARRHRPRGSEKLFF. The DNA for the CDR3 is TGTGCCAGAAGACACAGGCCCCGGGGGAGTGAAAAACTGTTTTTT.

J is TRBJ1-2 and V is TRBV4-2; D ambiguous. Germline V gene lookup returns CDR1 LGHNA and CDR2 YNFKEQ. The V gene lost 0 bases and the J gene lost 8 bases, with 16 bases spanning the gap. This CDR3 has 15 residues. CDR3 sequence reads: CASSQEGGRIRGYTF. The CDR3 DNA reads as TGTGCCAGCAGCCAAGAGGGAGGAAGGATAAGAGGCTACACCTTC.

This clone has a handful of counts. The V and J genes are TRBV24-1 and TRBJ1-4; 10 positions match TRBD1. J lost 0 bases, V lost 4 bases, and 10 bases had no gene match. From germline, CDR1 is KGHDR and CDR2 SFDVKD. CDR3 size: 19 residues. The CDR3 sequence: CATSDPGTGDSTTNEKLFF. DNA of the CDR3: TGTGCCACCAGTGACCCAGGGACAGGGGATTCCACAACTAATGAAAAACTGTTTTTT.

The chain carries TRBV19 and TRBJ2-7, with 9 bases matching TRBD1. V lost 6 bases to trimming and J lost 0 bases; unmatched junction nucleotides: 3. CDR3 size: 14 residues. Germline CDR1 LNHDA, CDR2 SQIVND (reference sequence). The chain's CDR3 is CASSGTGRSYEQYF. As DNA, the CDR3 is TGTGCCAGTAGCGGGACAGGGCGCTCCTACGAGCAGTACTTC.

This chain connects TRBV13 to TRBJ2-1; D is unresolved. CDR1 is PRHDT and CDR2 is FYEKMQ in the germline V gene (reference sequence). This CDR3 comprises 16 residues. Trimming stripped 5 bases from V and 0 bases from J, with 14 bases between. The CDR3 here is CASSPWSISSYNEQFF. The CDR3 DNA reads TGTGCCAGCAGCCCCTGGTCGATTAGCTCCTACAATGAGCAGTTCTTC.

The V call is TRBV19, the J call TRBJ2-7, with 10 bases fitting TRBD1. CDR1 is LNHDA, CDR2 SQIVND, per germline (reference sequence). The CDR3 has 14 residues. Trimming took 6 bases from V and 2 from J; bases not matched to a gene: 4. CDR3 sequence (DNA): TGTGCCAGTAGCTCAGGACAGGGGGCCTACGAGCAGTACTTC. It specifies CASSSGQGAYEQYF.

The V call is TRBV11-2, the J call TRBJ2-6, with D maybe TRBD1 (6 bases). V was pared by 6 bases and J by 0 bases, with 12 bases between. This CDR3 is built from 16 residues. The germline V gene has CDR1 SGHAT and CDR2 FQNNGV. Here the CDR3 DNA reads TGTGCCAGCAGTAGACAGGTTTTCTCTGGGGCCAACGTCCTGACTTTC. Protein: CASSRQVFSGANVLTF.

The table lists this clone with a count of one. This chain uses TRBV7-6 with TRBJ1-6; 7 bases align to TRBD1. Germline assignment: CDR1 SGHVS and CDR2 FNYEAQ. The CDR3 is 13 amino acids. Unmatched junction bases numbered 2, after V lost 5 bases and J lost 7 bases. As DNA, the CDR3 is TGTGCCAGCAGCATACAGGGGAATTCACCCCTCCACTTT. The encoded protein is CASSIQGNSPLHF.